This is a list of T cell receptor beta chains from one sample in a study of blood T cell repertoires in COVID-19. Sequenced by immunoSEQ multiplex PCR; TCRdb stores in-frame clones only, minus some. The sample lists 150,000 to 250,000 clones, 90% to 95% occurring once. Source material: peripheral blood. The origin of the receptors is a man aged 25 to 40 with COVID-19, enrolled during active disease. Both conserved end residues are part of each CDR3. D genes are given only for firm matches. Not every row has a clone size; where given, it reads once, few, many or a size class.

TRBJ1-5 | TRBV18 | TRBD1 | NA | TGTGCCAGCTCACTTGGACAGGATAGCAATCAGCCCCAGCATTTT | CASSLGQDSNQPQHF
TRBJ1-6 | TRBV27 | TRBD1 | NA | TGTGCCAGCAGTTTGTCGGACAGGGTTAATTCACCCCTCCACTTT | CASSLSDRVNSPLHF
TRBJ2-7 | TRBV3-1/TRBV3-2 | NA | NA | TGTGCCAGCAGCCAAGATCTCTACGAGCAGTACTTC | CASSQDLYEQYF
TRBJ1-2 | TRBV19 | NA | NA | TGTGCCAGTAGTATGGGTGGCGAGGGTATCTATGGCTACACCTTC | CASSMGGEGIYGYTF
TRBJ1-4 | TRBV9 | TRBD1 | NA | TGTGCCAGCAGCTCGACAGGGGGCGGTGAAAAACTGTTTTTT | CASSSTGGGEKLFF
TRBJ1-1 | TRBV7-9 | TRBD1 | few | TGTGCCAGCAGCACACAGGGGGCTCCTGAAGCTTTCTTT | CASSTQGAPEAFF
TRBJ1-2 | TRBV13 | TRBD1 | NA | TGTGCCAGCAGCTTAGCGGCAGGGGGAAGGTTTGGCTACACCTTC | CASSLAAGGRFGYTF
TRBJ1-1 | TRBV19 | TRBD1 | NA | TGTGCCAGTAGTATAAAGACAGGGAGAAACACTGAAGCTTTCTTT | CASSIKTGRNTEAFF
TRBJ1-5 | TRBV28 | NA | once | TGTGCCAGCAGTTTATCGAGAGGTTTCAGCAATCAGCCCCAGCATTTT | CASSLSRGFSNQPQHF
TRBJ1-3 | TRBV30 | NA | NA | TGTGCCTGGAGCCTCCCGGGACTAAGCTCTGGAAACACCATATATTTT | CAWSLPGLSSGNTIYF
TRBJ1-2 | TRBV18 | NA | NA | TGTGCCAGCTCACCAGCGGGGTGGGATGGCTACACCTTC | CASSPAGWDGYTF
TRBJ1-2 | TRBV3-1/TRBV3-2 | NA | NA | TGTGCCAGCAGCCAAGGGACGGAGTCCGCGGGAGGCTACACCTTC | CASSQGTESAGGYTF
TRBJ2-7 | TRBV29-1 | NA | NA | TGCAGCGTCAGGGAAACCTACGAGCAGTACTTC | CSVRETYEQYF
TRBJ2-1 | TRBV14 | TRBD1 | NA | TGTGCCAGCAGCCACACGTCAGGGGGCTCCTACAATGAGCAGTTCTTC | CASSHTSGGSYNEQFF
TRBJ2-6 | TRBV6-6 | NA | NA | TGTGCCAGCGCCCAAGCCGGGACACCGGCCAACGTCCTGACTTTC | CASAQAGTPANVLTF
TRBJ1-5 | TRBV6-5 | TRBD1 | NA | TGTGCCAGCAGTCGACAGGGGAATCAGCCCCAGCATTTT | CASSRQGNQPQHF
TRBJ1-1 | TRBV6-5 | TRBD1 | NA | TGTGCCAGCAGCCGGACAGGGGGCGGGAACACTGAAGCTTTCTTT | CASSRTGGGNTEAFF
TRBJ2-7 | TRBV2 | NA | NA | TGTGCCAGCAGTGTAGACAGGCCATGGGACGAGCAGTACTTC | CASSVDRPWDEQYF